One sample yielded the 14 T cell receptor beta chains listed below, sequenced in a study of cytomegalovirus exposure and HLA in healthy donors. The PCR employed 60 Vbeta primers together with 13 Jbeta primers. TCRdb's copy holds only in-frame clones and misses some; the assay was immunoSEQ multiplex PCR. This sample has about 140,000 clones, with more than 60% found just once. The sample consisted of PBMCs. The receptor set was obtained from a man younger than 40 in good health and CMV-seropositive.

The CDR3 reads CAISRETGGYGYTF. Written as DNA, the CDR3 is TGTGCCATCAGTAGAGAGACGGGGGGATATGGCTACACCTTC. The chain recombines TRBV10-3 with TRBJ1-2, with a weak D call TRBD1 (5 bases). The germline V and J ends were trimmed by 5 bases and 5 bases, with 15 bases remaining between them. CDR1 and CDR2 (germline): ENHRY, SYGVKD. This CDR3 region has 14 residues.

The chain combines TRBV5-1 with TRBJ1-2; D is perhaps TRBD1 (6 bases). Germline V CDR1 and CDR2: SGHRS, YFSETQ. The CDR3 loop spans 14 amino acids. V was cut by 4 bases and J by 3 bases, with 13 bases left in between. The CDR3 sequence: CASSIPDSHYGYTF. DNA for the CDR3: TGCGCCAGCAGCATACCGGACAGCCACTATGGCTACACCTTC.

The chain joins TRBV2 to TRBJ2-5; a possible D gene is TRBD2 (6 bases). The last part of the DNA fits TRBJ2-7 better; the J call may be wrong. The CDR3 covers 13 residues. Germline CDR1 and CDR2: SNHLY and FYNNEI. CDR3 protein: CASRRDSIYEQYF. CDR3 nucleotides: TGTGCCAGCAGACGGGACTCCATCTACGAGCAGTACTTC.

This chain links TRBV5-4 with TRBJ2-7; D is possibly TRBD2 (7 bases). The CDR3 loop spans 14 amino acids. Per the germline V gene, CDR1 is SGHNT and CDR2 is YYREEE (reference sequence). Trimming stripped 4 bases from V and 7 bases from J, with 18 bases between. The CDR3 bases are TGTGCCAGCAGCGGGGGCGCGGGAGTGGGGGAGCAGTACTTC. Translated, it gives CASSGGAGVGEQYF.

This clone was observed a handful of times. This sequence joins TRBV6-1 and TRBJ1-1; a possible D gene is TRBD1 (5 bases). Looked up from germline, CDR1 is MNHNS and CDR2 is SASEGT. Deletions cut 5 bases from V and 4 bases from J, with 14 bases between. The CDR3 totals 14 residues. The CDR3 DNA sequence: TGTGCCAGCAGTTTGCAGGCCGGGGGCACTGAAGCTTTCTTT. Translated: CASSLQAGGTEAFF.

This clone showed up just a few times. The V and J genes are TRBV25-1 and TRBJ2-2; TRBD2 aligns across 9 bases. CDR1 is MGHDK, CDR2 SYGVNS, per germline. Trimming removed 4 bases from V and 3 bases from J; junction bases left unmatched: 3. The CDR3 spans 15 residues. The CDR3, as DNA: TGTGCCAGCAGTGGCGGCGGGAGGGACACCGGGGAGCTGTTTTTT. Translated, it gives CASSGGGRDTGELFF.

This clone was seen a few times. J is TRBJ1-2 and V is TRBV28; 9 bases are shared with TRBD1. CDR1 is MDHEN and CDR2 is SYDVKM in the germline V gene. The length of the CDR3 is 14 residues. V shed 6 bases, J shed 4 bases, and the junction held 6 bases outside the gene matches. CDR3 coding DNA: TGTGCCAGCAGGGGACAGGGACGCTTCTATGGCTACACCTTC. It specifies CASRGQGRFYGYTF.

This clone appeared once. V usage is TRBV7-9 and J usage is TRBJ2-1; TRBD1 matches 8 bases. This CDR3 comprises 16 residues. CDR1 and CDR2 from the germline V gene are SEHNR and FQNEAQ (reference sequence). V shed 5 bases and J 5 bases; nucleotides not matched to a gene: 11. The CDR3 DNA reads TGTGCCAGCAGCCCCAGGGGGCTAGCGCCTAACAATGAGCAGTTCTTC. Protein sequence: CASSPRGLAPNNEQFF.

J is TRBJ1-2 and V is TRBV25-1, with 8 positions matching TRBD1. CDR3 size: 15 residues. Germline assignment: CDR1 MGHDK and CDR2 SYGVNS. The ends lost 1 base at V and 4 bases at J; junction bases unmatched: 5. The CDR3 nucleotides are TGTGCCAGCAGTGAATCAGGGGGCCGCGGCTATGGCTACACCTTC. As protein: CASSESGGRGYGYTF.

This clone was counted between two and nine times. The chain carries TRBV7-9 and TRBJ2-7; perhaps TRBD2 as D (6 bases). This CDR3 region has 17 residues. The germline V gene has CDR1 SEHNR and CDR2 FQNEAQ (reference sequence). Trimming took 2 bases from V and 4 from J, leaving 21 bases between them. The CDR3 region is CASSLFSGVSRPYEQYF. DNA for the CDR3: TGTGCCAGCAGCTTATTTTCGGGGGTTTCTAGGCCTTACGAGCAGTACTTC.

V gene TRBV9 combines with J gene TRBJ1-2; D is unresolved. CDR1 is SGDLS and CDR2 is YYNGEE in the germline V gene. Trimming left V 4 bases short and J 5 bases short, with 15 bases between. CDR3 length: 14 amino acids. The CDR3 DNA follows: TGTGCCAGCAGCCGCCGGCTAGATAGTTATGGCTACACCTTC. Translating it yields CASSRRLDSYGYTF. The full variable domain, its missing parts supplied by reference TRBV9 and TRBJ1-2, is DSGVTQTPKHLITATGQRVTLRCSPRSGDLSVYWYQQSLDQGLQFLIQYYNGEERAKGNILERFSAQQFPDLHSELNLSSLELGDSALYFCASSRRLDSYGYTFGSGTRLTVV.

About this clone itself: The junction and the germline gene differ at one end; a read error may be behind it. V gene TRBV7-9 combines with J gene TRBJ1-5; 9 bases match TRBD1. From germline, CDR1 is SEHNR and CDR2 FQNEAQ (reference sequence). The CDR3 has 16 residues. Written as DNA, the CDR3 is TGTGCCAGCAGCTCGACTTTGGGACAGGGTGGTCAGCCTCAGCATTTT. Translated, it gives CASSSTLGQGGQPQHF.

The chain recombines TRBV6-1 with TRBJ2-3; 9 bases agree with TRBD2. This CDR3 has 16 amino acids. Germline V gives CDR1 MNHNS, CDR2 SASEGT. V shed 2 bases and J 4 bases; nucleotides not matched to a gene: 7. CDR3 region: CASSERLAASSDTQYF. The CDR3 region has the DNA TGTGCCAGCAGTGAAAGACTAGCGGCGAGCTCAGATACGCAGTATTTT.

The J gene is TRBJ2-7, the V gene TRBV5-4, with 8 bases identical to TRBD1. The trim removed 4 bases at V and 5 bases at J, leaving 8 bases unmatched. CDR1 is SGHNT, CDR2 YYREEE, per germline (reference sequence). The CDR3 extends over 14 amino acids. The CDR3 nucleotides read TGTGCCAGCAGCAACGGACAGGGTGTCCACGAGCAGTACTTC. Its protein is CASSNGQGVHEQYF.